This T cell receptor beta chain was recovered during a study of cytomegalovirus exposure and HLA in healthy donors. Study results and caveats: Sequencing depth across donors, presence/absence analyses assumed, was roughly uniform.

With 60 Vbeta and 13 Jbeta primers, the PCR was carried out. TCRdb's table, derived via immunoSEQ multiplex PCR, lists solely in-frame clones and lacks some. The sample carries approximately 190,000 clones, 81% recorded once. Worth noting for this clone: Its antigen is unknown.

CDR1 is SGHKS and CDR2 is YYEKEE in the germline V gene (reference sequence). This CDR3 is built from 16 residues. V lost 4 bases and J lost 4; bases outside the gene matches: 12. The sequencing sample was made of PBMCs. The chain recombines TRBV5-5 with TRBJ2-3, with 7 bases identical to TRBD2. The origin of this receptor is a man aged 40-50 years in good health and CMV-seropositive. For the CDR3, the DNA is TGTGCCAGCAGCCCCCGGACGCCGGGAGGCGCAGATACGCAGTATTTT. Translating it yields CASSPRTPGGADTQYF.